Presented here are 12 T cell receptor beta chains from one specimen sequenced in a study of radiotherapy plus CTLA-4 blockade in lung cancer (dated by TCRdb to the late 2010s). The library relied on the immunoSEQ multiplex PCR assay. Held by TCRdb, this immuneACCESS table contains in-frame sequences only and omits some clones. Under half of the omission traces to an unresolved V gene where checked; the cause of the rest is unknown. The sample table holds 80,000 to 95,000 clones, of which roughly four fifths were seen once. The top ten constitute about a quarter of the sample. Material: peripheral blood, obtained from a patient treated with radiotherapy plus ipilimumab. The receptors stem from a human donor with non-small cell lung cancer that progressed on radiotherapy plus ipilimumab.

In nucleotides, the CDR3 is TGTGCCAGCAGCTTAAGCTTGGGACAGGGCCAAGAGACCCAGTACTTC. This codes for CASSLSLGQGQETQYF. The V call is TRBV7-3, the J call TRBJ2-5; TRBD1 aligns across 9 bases. CDR1 and CDR2 from the germline V gene are SGHTA and FQGTGA. V was clipped by 1 base and J by 1 base; unmatched bases: 4. The CDR3 runs 16 residues. The complete variable domain, with remaining parts taken from reference TRBV7-3 and TRBJ2-5, reads GAGVSQTPSNKVTEKGKYVELRCDPISGHTALYWYRQSLGQGPEFLIYFQGTGAADDSGLPNDRFFAVRPEGSVSTLKIQRTERGDSAVYLCASSLSLGQGQETQYFGPGTRLLVL.

The sample holds one count of this clone. The J gene is TRBJ1-3, the V gene TRBV4-1; 7 bases agree with TRBD1. V shed 1 base and J 0 bases; nucleotides not matched to a gene: 12. Per germline, CDR1 MGHRA and CDR2 YSYEKL. The CDR3 is 19 amino acids. In nucleotides, the CDR3 is TGCGCCAGCAGCCAAGGGGACAGCCTTATCATGAGCTCTGGAAACACCATATATTTT. Translating gives CASSQGDSLIMSSGNTIYF.

V and J are TRBV1 and TRBJ2-7; the table's D call, TRBD2, was not checked against the DNA. TRBV1 is a known pseudogene. The length of the CDR3 is 16 residues. The CDR3 DNA reads TGCACCAGCAGCCAAGTCGTAAGACTCAGAACCTACGAGCAGTACTTC. Translating it yields CTSSQVVRLRTYEQYF.

DNA of the CDR3: TGTGCCAGCAGCAAAGGTGGGGGAGGGCCCTACGAGCAGTACGTC. Translating it yields CASSKGGGGPYEQYV. The chain couples TRBV21-1 to TRBJ2-7; the D call of TRBD2 is as the table states it, not checked on the DNA. TRBV21-1 is assigned pseudogene status. This CDR3 comprises 15 residues.

The chain has TRBV13 and TRBJ2-6, with D hard to call. V lost 8 bases and J lost 2, with 4 bases in between. CDR3 length: 12 residues. Germline loops: CDR1 PRHDT, CDR2 FYEKMQ (reference sequence). CDR3 sequence reads: CASSAGANVLTF. The CDR3 DNA sequence: TGTGCCAGCTCCGCTGGGGCCAACGTCCTGACTTTC. The variable domain in full, with the rest retrieved from reference TRBV13 and TRBJ2-6, is AAGVIQSPRHLIKEKRETATLKCYPIPRHDTVYWYQQGPGQDPQFLISFYEKMQSDKGSIPDRFSAQQFSDYHSELNMSSLELGDSALYFCASSAGANVLTFGAGSRLTVL.

This rearrangement joins TRBV19 to TRBJ2-7, with D unclear. Germline lookup yields CDR1 LNHDA and CDR2 SQIVND (reference sequence). The CDR3 extends over 13 amino acids. V was cut by 3 bases and J by 4 bases, with 10 bases left in between. Here the CDR3 reads CASSIGNEYEQYF. The CDR3 bases are TGTGCCAGTAGTATCGGCAATGAATACGAGCAGTACTTC.

The CDR3 bases are TGTGCCAGCAGCTTAGCCGGCTCACACGAGCAGTACTTC. Protein sequence: CASSLAGSHEQYF. The genes are TRBV5-5 and TRBJ2-7; D unclear. V was shortened by 2 bases and J by 5 bases, with 11 bases between the two germline ends. The CDR3 is 13 residues long. The V gene's germline CDR1 is SGHKS and CDR2 YYEKEE (reference sequence). The full variable domain, in which reference TRBV5-5 and TRBJ2-7 provide the parts outside the CDR3, is DAGVTQSPTHLIKTRGQQVTLRCSPISGHKSVSWYQQVLGQGPQFIFQYYEKEERGRGNFPDRFSARQFPNYSSELNVNALLLGDSALYLCASSLAGSHEQYFGPGTRLTVT.

This chain connects TRBV20-1 to TRBJ1-4; D is unclear. CDR3 length: 11 amino acids. Germline V gene lookup returns CDR1 DFQATT and CDR2 SNEGSKA (reference sequence). Trimming left V 5 bases short and J 8 bases short, with 9 bases between. CDR3 protein: CSALLAEKLFF. CDR3 DNA sequence: TGCAGTGCTCTATTGGCCGAAAAACTGTTTTTT.

The chain couples TRBV5-1 to TRBJ1-5; D uncertain. The V end was cut by 4 bases, the J end by 0 bases, with 8 bases between. The CDR3 spans 14 residues. Germline assignment: CDR1 SGHRS and CDR2 YFSETQ. The CDR3 reads CASSASGSNQPQHF. The CDR3 DNA follows: TGCGCCAGCAGCGCCTCAGGTAGCAATCAGCCCCAGCATTTT.

V is TRBV4-2 and J is TRBJ2-3; 9 bases line up with TRBD2. There are 18 residues in the CDR3. The germline V gene has CDR1 LGHNA and CDR2 YNFKEQ. V lost 0 bases to trimming and J lost 4 bases; unmatched junction nucleotides: 11. This CDR3 reads CASSQESAAGGVADTQYF. In DNA form, the CDR3 reads TGTGCCAGCAGCCAAGAAAGTGCAGCGGGAGGTGTGGCAGATACGCAGTATTTT.

This clone showed up just a few times. The J gene is TRBJ1-5, the V gene TRBV6-1; no clear D. The CDR3 loop spans 13 amino acids. Per the germline V gene, CDR1 is MNHNS and CDR2 is SASEGT. Trimming stripped 11 bases from V and 4 bases from J, with 15 bases between. The CDR3 region has the DNA TGTGCCGGCCAAACGGACGGAAATCAGCCCCAGCATTTT. This sequence encodes CAGQTDGNQPQHF.

This chain joins TRBV7-9 and TRBJ2-3, with D perhaps matching TRBD1 (5 bases). Per germline, CDR1 SEHNR and CDR2 FQNEAQ (reference sequence). Trimming shortened V by 11 bases and J by 6 bases, and 21 bases separated the two germline ends. This CDR3 spans 14 amino acids. In DNA, the CDR3 is TGTGCCCTCTCCCGGGCACCTTCAGGGGATACGCAGTATTTT. Translated, it gives CALSRAPSGDTQYF.